The 9 T cell receptor beta chains presented below share a single source sample, sequenced in a study of vaccination effects on CD4 cells after COVID-19. For these TCRs, the target antigens are not known. Culture proceeded for more than 8 days, and CD4+ T cells were then isolated. Two doses of BNT162b2 or mRNA-1273 vaccine were administered to participants. Here immunoSEQ multiplex PCR was the method, and the copy in TCRdb shows in-frame clones only, minus some. The sample holds some 60,000 clones, about four fifths seen once. The source was CD4+ T cells from PBMCs cultured without peptide, collected after COVID-19 vaccination. The receptors stem from a human donor who received a COVID-19 vaccine.

The chain employs TRBV19 and TRBJ1-5; tentative D call: TRBD1 (5 bases). The germline V and J ends were trimmed by 6 bases and 0 bases, with 12 bases remaining between them. This CDR3 region has 15 residues. In germline, CDR1 is LNHDA, CDR2 SQIVND (reference sequence). The CDR3 DNA sequence: TGTGCCAGTAGGCTGGGGCAGAATAGCAATCAGCCCCAGCATTTT. It yields the protein CASRLGQNSNQPQHF.

The chain uses TRBV3-1 (or the pseudogene TRBV3-2) and TRBJ2-7; D remains unclear. Germline-derived CDR1 and CDR2 are LGHDT and YNNKEL (reference sequence). The CDR3 length is 13 residues. The V and J ends lost 2 bases and 0 bases respectively, with 5 bases between them. This CDR3 is CASSQTLSYEQYF. The CDR3 nucleotides read TGTGCCAGCAGCCAAACACTCTCCTACGAGCAGTACTTC.

The CDR3 sequence is CASSFNFLEAQHF. Here the CDR3 DNA reads TGTGCCAGCAGCTTTAATTTCTTGGAGGCCCAGCATTTT. The rearrangement joins TRBV7-8 to TRBJ1-5; the D is unclear. The length of the CDR3 is 13 residues. Germline CDR1 SGHVS, CDR2 FQNEAQ. V shed 3 bases and J shed 11 bases, with 14 bases lying between them.

The chain is built from TRBV18 and TRBJ2-3; D could derive from TRBD1 or TRBD2 (5 bases each). The CDR3 length is 14 residues. Germline V gene sequence: CDR1 KGHSH, CDR2 LQKENI. The V end was cut by 1 base, the J end by 2 bases, with 7 bases between. DNA of the CDR3: TGTGCCAGCTCACCACGAGGGGTCACAGATACGCAGTATTTT. Protein product: CASSPRGVTDTQYF.

The chain uses TRBV7-6 and TRBJ2-7; 7 bases agree with TRBD2. CDR3 length equals 17 residues. Germline CDR1 SGHVS, CDR2 FNYEAQ. Trimming cost V 2 bases and J 7 bases; bases outside gene matches: 17. The CDR3 DNA reads TGTGCCAGCAGCTTAATTCCCGGCGGGAGACGGGATAGTGAGCAGTACTTC. Translation gives CASSLIPGGRRDSEQYF.

This clone has just a few counts. The chain uses TRBV5-1 and TRBJ1-4; D remains unclear. V was trimmed by 4 bases and J by 5 bases, leaving 9 bases between them. CDR3 size: 13 residues. CDR1 and CDR2 from the germline V gene are SGHRS and YFSETQ. The CDR3 region is CASSPGSNEKLFF. CDR3 nucleotides: TGCGCCAGCAGCCCGGGAAGCAATGAAAAACTGTTTTTT.

This rearrangement joins TRBV7-2 to TRBJ1-2, with 9 bases fitting TRBD1. CDR3 length: 14 amino acids. Trimming took 5 bases from V and 5 from J; bases not matched to a gene: 6. Germline assignment: CDR1 SGHTA and CDR2 FQGNSA. CDR3 in amino acids: CASSIQGAGYGYTF. The DNA for the CDR3 is TGTGCCAGCAGCATACAGGGGGCTGGGTATGGCTACACCTTC.

The chain combines TRBV2 with TRBJ2-5; D is unclear. V was cut by 1 base and J by 6 bases, with 12 bases left in between. The CDR3 has 14 residues. Per the germline V gene, CDR1 is SNHLY and CDR2 is FYNNEI. This CDR3 reads CASSEVAVLKTQYF. The CDR3 DNA follows: TGTGCCAGCAGTGAAGTCGCGGTTTTGAAGACCCAGTACTTC.

The chain couples TRBV28 to TRBJ2-7, with D uncertain. This CDR3 has 14 residues. V shed 2 bases and J shed 2 bases, with 10 bases lying between them. Looked up from germline, CDR1 is MDHEN and CDR2 is SYDVKM. CDR3 coding DNA: TGTGCCAGCAGTTTAGGCGGCACCGCCTACGAGCAGTACTTC. Protein: CASSLGGTAYEQYF.